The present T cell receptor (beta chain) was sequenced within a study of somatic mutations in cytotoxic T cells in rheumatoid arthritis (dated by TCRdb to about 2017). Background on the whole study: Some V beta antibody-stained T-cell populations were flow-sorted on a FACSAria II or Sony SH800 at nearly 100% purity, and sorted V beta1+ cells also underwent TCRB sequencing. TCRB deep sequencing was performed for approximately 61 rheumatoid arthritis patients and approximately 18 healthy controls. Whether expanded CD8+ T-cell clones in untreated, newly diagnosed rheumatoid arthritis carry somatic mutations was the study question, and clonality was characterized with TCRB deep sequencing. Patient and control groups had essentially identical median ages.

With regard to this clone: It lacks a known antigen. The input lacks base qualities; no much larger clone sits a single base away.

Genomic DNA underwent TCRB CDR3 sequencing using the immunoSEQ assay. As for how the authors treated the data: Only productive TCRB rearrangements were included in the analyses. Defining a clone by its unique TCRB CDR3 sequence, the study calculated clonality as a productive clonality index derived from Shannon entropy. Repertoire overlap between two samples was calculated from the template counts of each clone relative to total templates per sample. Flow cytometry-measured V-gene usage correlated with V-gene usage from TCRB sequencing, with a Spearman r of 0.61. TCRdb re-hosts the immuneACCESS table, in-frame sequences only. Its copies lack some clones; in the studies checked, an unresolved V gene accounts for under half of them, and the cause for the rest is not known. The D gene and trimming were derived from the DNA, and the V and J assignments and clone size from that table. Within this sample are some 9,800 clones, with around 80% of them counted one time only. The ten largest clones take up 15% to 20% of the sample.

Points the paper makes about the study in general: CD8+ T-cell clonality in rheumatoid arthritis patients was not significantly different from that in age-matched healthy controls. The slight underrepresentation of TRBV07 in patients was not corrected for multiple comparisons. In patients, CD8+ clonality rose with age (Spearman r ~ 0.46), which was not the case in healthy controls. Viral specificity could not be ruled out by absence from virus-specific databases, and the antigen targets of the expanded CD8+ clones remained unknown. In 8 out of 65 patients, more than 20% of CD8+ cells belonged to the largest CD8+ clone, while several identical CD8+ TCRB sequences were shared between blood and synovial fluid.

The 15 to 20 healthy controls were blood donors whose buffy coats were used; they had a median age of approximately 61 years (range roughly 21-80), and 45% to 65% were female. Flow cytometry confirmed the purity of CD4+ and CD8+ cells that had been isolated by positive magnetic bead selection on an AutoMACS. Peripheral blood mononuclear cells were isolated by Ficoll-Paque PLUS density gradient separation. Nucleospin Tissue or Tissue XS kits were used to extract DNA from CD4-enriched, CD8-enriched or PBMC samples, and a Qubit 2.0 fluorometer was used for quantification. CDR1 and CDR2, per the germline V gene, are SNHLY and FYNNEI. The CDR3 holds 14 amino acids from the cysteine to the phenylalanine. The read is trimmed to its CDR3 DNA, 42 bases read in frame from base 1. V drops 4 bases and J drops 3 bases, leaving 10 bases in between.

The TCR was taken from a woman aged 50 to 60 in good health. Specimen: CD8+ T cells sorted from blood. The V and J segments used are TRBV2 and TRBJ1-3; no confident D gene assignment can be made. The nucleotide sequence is TGTGCCAGCAGTGTAGTAAGTGGTGGAAACACCATATATTTT. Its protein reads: CASSVVSGGNTIYF.